These T cell receptor beta chains were read from a single sample in a study of cytomegalovirus exposure and HLA in healthy donors. The repertoire was sequenced with immunoSEQ multiplex PCR; TCRdb's copy has only in-frame clones and lacks some. The data contain about 130,000 clones, about 72% of them singletons. The specimen was PBMCs. Every receptor here comes from a man in his thirties or forties in good health and CMV-seropositive. Each CDR3 is given with its conserved first and last residue. D genes are given only for firm matches. A row's size may be missing; if present it is once, few, many or a size class.

TRBJ1-2 few TRBV7-2 NA TGTGCCAGCAGCTGGGAGCACTATGGCTACACCTTC CASSWEHYGYTF
TRBJ2-3 NA TRBV7-9 NA TGTGCCAGCAGCCCGGAGGCAGATACGCAGTATTTT CASSPEADTQYF
TRBJ1-2 NA TRBV29-1 NA TGCAGCGTTGTTACAGGAGAAGATTATGGCTACACCTTC CSVVTGEDYGYTF
TRBJ1-4 NA TRBV27 TRBD1 TGTGCCAGCAGTTTATTCGAGGGGGCCGATGAAAAACTGTTTTTT CASSLFEGADEKLFF
TRBJ2-7 NA TRBV28 NA TGTGCCAGCGGATCGACAGGACCCTACGAGCAGTACTTC CASGSTGPYEQYF
TRBJ2-7 NA TRBV5-4 NA TGTGCCAGCAGCTGGGACATATCCTACGAGCAGTACTTC CASSWDISYEQYF
TRBJ2-3 NA TRBV6-4 TRBD2 TGTGCCAGCTCCCCCGGGACTAGCGGAGATACGCAGTATTTT CASSPGTSGDTQYF
TRBJ1-2 NA TRBV28 NA TGTGCCAGCAGACCCCAGGGTGAGGTCTATGGCTACACCTTC CASRPQGEVYGYTF
TRBJ1-3 NA TRBV27 NA TGTGCCAGCAGTACCCGGTCCTCTGGAAACACCATATATTTT CASSTRSSGNTIYF
TRBJ2-5 NA TRBV5-6 NA TGTGCCAGCAGCTCTAGAGAGACCCAGTACTTC CASSSRETQYF
TRBJ2-1 NA TRBV6-5 TRBD2 TGTGCCAGCAGCTCTAGCGGTTCCTACAATGAGCAGTTCTTC CASSSSGSYNEQFF
TRBJ2-1 NA TRBV27 TRBD2 TGTGCCAGCAGTCTTAGCGGGAGGGACTACAATGAGCAGTTCTTC CASSLSGRDYNEQFF
TRBJ2-2 NA TRBV11-2 NA TGTGCCAGCAGCCTTTGGTGGCAGGAAAACACCGGGGAGCTGTTTTTT CASSLWWQENTGELFF
TRBJ2-7 NA TRBV5-1 TRBD1 TGCGCCAGCAGCTTCCAGCGGACAGGGCTCTCCTACGAGCAGTACTTC CASSFQRTGLSYEQYF
TRBJ2-3 NA TRBV6-1 TRBD1 TGTGCCAGCAGGGACAGGGGGTTTGGCACAGATACGCAGTATTTT CASRDRGFGTDTQYF
TRBJ2-1 NA TRBV5-6 TRBD2 TGTGCCAGCAGCTTGGTTTCTAGGGGACTAGCTTTCGGTGAGCAGTTCTTC CASSLVSRGLAFGEQFF
TRBJ2-1 NA TRBV27 TRBD2 TGTGCCAGCAGTCGAGCGGGAGGGCCAACCTACAATGAGCAGTTCTTC CASSRAGGPTYNEQFF
TRBJ2-5 NA TRBV7-8 TRBD2 TGTGCCAGCAGCACGGACTCTAGCGGCGAGACCCAGTACTTC CASSTDSSGETQYF
TRBJ2-1 NA TRBV5-1 TRBD2 TGCGCCAGCAGCTATAGCGGGAACCTCTACAATGAGCAGTTCTTC CASSYSGNLYNEQFF
TRBJ2-5 NA TRBV6-5 TRBD1 TGTGCCAGCAGTTGGGGACAGGGTGAGGAGACCCAGTACTTC CASSWGQGEETQYF
TRBJ2-7 NA TRBV27 TRBD2 TGTGCCAGCAGTTTTACGCTAGCGGGCCCCTACGAGCAGTACTTC CASSFTLAGPYEQYF
TRBJ2-1 NA TRBV19 TRBD2 TGTGCCAGTAGTTTGACTAGCGGGAGGGCCACGTTCTTC CASSLTSGRATFF
TRBJ1-1 NA TRBV10-2 NA TGCGCCAGCAGTGACTATGTCAACACTGAAGCTTTCTTT CASSDYVNTEAFF
TRBJ1-1 NA TRBV5-4 TRBD1 TGTGCCAGCAGCTCGGGCCCGGGACAGATGAACACTGAAGCTTTCTTT CASSSGPGQMNTEAFF
TRBJ2-1 NA TRBV10-1 NA TGCGCCAGCAGTGCTACCGGGACAATCAATGAGCAGTTCTTC CASSATGTINEQFF
TRBJ1-1 few TRBV29-1 TRBD1 TGCAGCGTACGGACAGGACCTTACACTGAAGCTTTCTTT CSVRTGPYTEAFF
TRBJ2-7 NA TRBV27 NA TGTGCCAGCAGTTATAAGCTTTTCCACGAGCAGTACTTC CASSYKLFHEQYF
TRBJ1-2 NA TRBV29-1 TRBD1 TGCAGCGCTGTAATCAACAGGGGGGTCTATGGCTACACCTTC CSAVINRGVYGYTF
TRBJ1-2 NA TRBV7-9 NA TGTGCCAGCAGCTTTGCTCAAGACGGGGGCTATGGCTACACCTTC CASSFAQDGGYGYTF
TRBJ2-2 NA TRBV19 NA TGTGCCAGTAGTATAGATCCTCGGAGGGAAAGAACCGGGGAGCTGTTTTTT CASSIDPRRERTGELFF
TRBJ2-7 NA TRBV5-6 NA TGTGCCAGCAGCCCCCGGGGGGCGGGGTGGAAGGACGAGCAGTACTTC CASSPRGAGWKDEQYF
TRBJ2-1 NA TRBV28 NA TGTGCCAGCAGTGTACAGACAGGCTCCTACAATGAGCAGTTCTTC CASSVQTGSYNEQFF
TRBJ2-2 NA TRBV7-3 TRBD2 TGTGCCAGCAGCTTAACTAGCGGGAACCCCGGGGAGCTGTTTTTT CASSLTSGNPGELFF
TRBJ2-1 NA TRBV20-1 NA TGCAGTGCTAGCCGAGGGGAGCAGTTCTTC CSASRGEQFF
TRBJ1-5 NA TRBV27 NA TGTGCCAGCAGTTTATATCAAACGGGACATCTTAGCAATCAGCCCCAGCATTTT CASSLYQTGHLSNQPQHF
TRBJ1-1 NA TRBV19 TRBD1 TGTGCCAGTAGTATAGCAATCGGGACAGGGGGCGGGAGGGCTGAAGCTTTCTTT CASSIAIGTGGGRAEAFF
TRBJ2-5 NA TRBV18 NA TGTGCCAGCTCACCCAATCGTGGCTTACAAGAGACCCAGTACTTC CASSPNRGLQETQYF
TRBJ2-7 few TRBV2 NA TGTGCCAGCAGTGCACCGACTGTCTACGAGCAGTACTTC CASSAPTVYEQYF
TRBJ1-5 few TRBV6-6 TRBD1 TGTGCCAGCAGTAGACAGGGCCGCCAGCCCCAGCATTTT CASSRQGRQPQHF
TRBJ2-3 NA TRBV7-2 TRBD1 TGTGCCAGCAGCTTCCAGGGGGATCCTTCGGGTACGCAGTATTTT CASSFQGDPSGTQYF